This T cell receptor (beta chain) came from a study of glioma-infiltrating T cells after dendritic cell vaccination. Study information: Samples are from glioblastoma patients in Phase I and II dendritic cell vaccine trials.

TCRdb keeps only in-frame clones here, not all; method: immunoSEQ multiplex PCR. Among more than 95,000 clones listed, 80% were seen once. The V end was cut by 3 bases, the J end by 6 bases, with 26 bases between. The CDR3 sequence is 18 residues long. In germline, CDR1 is MNHNS, CDR2 SASEGT. Time point here: after dendritic cell vaccination, including at tumor progression/relapse. Patients had residual fresh-frozen tumor tissue and more than two years of survival data. Sequences were derived from blood, sampled after dendritic cell vaccination. J is TRBJ1-1 and V is TRBV6-1; the D gene is possibly TRBD1 (5 bases). This clonotype was sampled from a human donor with glioblastoma. The CDR3 loop reads CASSETIRWGFEGAEAFF. CDR3 in DNA: TGTGCCAGCAGTGAGACGATCCGGTGGGGATTTGAAGGGGCTGAAGCTTTCTTT.